This T cell receptor beta chain stems from a study of CD8 T cells in Susac syndrome. Germline V gene lookup returns CDR1 DFQATT and CDR2 SNEGSKA (reference sequence). This CDR3 is built from 14 residues. J was trimmed by 5 bases and V by 6 bases; bases with no gene match: 11. While CD8+ and CD4+ T cells were isolated negatively, TEMRA cells were enriched by FACS. Study-level findings and limits: The study conceded that its TCR sequencing and HLA analysis involved relatively few individuals.

With random hexamers, 0.5 to 1 ug RNA was reverse transcribed. Across 54 Vbeta and 13 Jbeta, TCR beta CDR3 was amplified with immunoSEQ multiplex PCR. TCRdb used MiXCR to reprocess the immunoSEQ multiplex PCR reads, holding one entry per CDR3 protein. The data show 100,000 or so distinct CDR3 sequences, over 90% seen once. Regarding this clonotype: The antigen remains unidentified.

The V call is TRBV20-1, the J call TRBJ1-1, with TRBD1 matching over 8 bases. The sample comprised CD4+ T cells from PBMCs. The receptor was isolated from a human donor in good health. The CDR3 here is CSASPGGRITEAFF. CDR3 sequence (DNA): TGCAGTGCCTCACCAGGGGGCAGAATTACTGAAGCTTTCTTT.